This paragraph reports one T cell receptor (beta chain). Its antigen specificity is not known. Qualities for individual bases were not recorded, and no much larger clone is one base off. The entry originates in a study of blood T cell repertoires in COVID-19 (dated by TCRdb to 2020 to 2022). For context, the study as a whole: Collaborator samples came from the United States, Italy and Spain and covered acute and convalescent phases of COVID-19. The prospective study material was composed of cDNA or gDNA derived from T cells, B-cell-depleted T cells, or PBMCs. Deeply sampled blood TCRbeta repertoires from subjects exposed to, actively infected with, or recovered from COVID-19 were included in the dataset. The repertoires were released in a freely available public database intended as a resource for research on the immune response to SARS-CoV-2. The samples were drawn from two sources: the first 160 participants of the ongoing ImmuneRACE study, and fewer than 1,500 subjects contributed by 6 global collaborators. The sample metadata nearly always contained a de-identified subject ID, COVID-19 status, age in years and sex. HLA class I and class II types, where available, came from metadata supplied by the sample provider rather than from assay-based typing. General study outcomes and caveats: The amount of clinical and demographic metadata varied by source and participant and was provided uncurated.

Participants in the prospective study were enrolled through a virtual design, were aged about 18 to 89 years, and lived in roughly 24 United States geographic areas. In the prospective study, participants were assigned to cohorts based on the clinical history participants reported in a screening survey and a study questionnaire. Recovered participants in ImmuneRACE Cohort 3 were defined as having two consecutive negative NP/OP PCR tests, clearance from a healthcare professional, or resolution of symptoms. In the prospective study, mobile phlebotomists collected whole blood, serum and a nasopharyngeal or oropharyngeal swab from each participant. Over a 2-month period, participants in the prospective study had the option of providing additional blood draws and questionnaires. Blood samples from the prospective study were shipped frozen or at room temperature prior to DNA extraction. V and J are truncated by 2 bases and 2 bases respectively, leaving an intervening sequence of 14 bases. CDR1 and CDR2 were assigned from the germline V gene as MGHRA and YSYEKL. Taken from cysteine to phenylalanine, the CDR3 has 16 residues. Here the CDR3 DNA is all that survives: 48 bases in frame from base 1.

TCRbeta CDR3 regions were amplified from genomic DNA by means of the immunoSEQ Assay, a bias-controlled multiplex PCR. On the authors' methods: Nucleated cell counts per sample were estimated from amplification of reference gene primers within the assay. To quantify the absolute abundance of each unique TCRbeta CDR3 rearrangement, sequence reads were collapsed and filtered. For each sample, productive Simpson clonality was calculated as the square root of Simpson's diversity index across productive rearrangements. TCRdb limited this immuneACCESS table to in-frame rearrangements with V and J called. A share of clones is missing; checked studies link under half to unresolved V genes, and the rest is unexplained. That table gives V, J and clone size, and the DNA gave D and trimming. The sample yields 300,000 to 450,000 clones; more than 70% were counted once. The leading ten clones occupy 1.3% of the sample.

The sequence is built from TRBV4-1 and TRBJ2-3; the best D guess is TRBD1, with 5 bases matching. The sequence was collected from a man in his thirties or forties who had recovered from COVID-19. Specimen: PBMCs or T cells enriched from blood (not recorded which). CDR3 loop: CASSQSLTANTDTQYF. In nucleotide form, the sequence is TGCGCCAGCAGCCAAAGTCTGACAGCCAACACAGATACGCAGTATTTT.